Included here is one T cell receptor beta chain sequence, with context. There is no known antigen for this receptor. No much larger clonotype is one base removed from it; base qualities were not supplied. V is clipped by 1 base and J by 1 base, and the sequence between their germline boundaries is 4 bases long. The germline V gene (reference sequence) gives CDR1 as LNHNV and CDR2 as YYDKDF. The CDR3 has 13 amino acids, counting the end cysteine and phenylalanine. CDR3 DNA only is kept here, 39 bases in frame from base 1. The data were obtained in a study of OX40 agonist ivuxolimab in advanced cancers. Regarding the research as a whole: The costimulatory receptor OX40 (CD134) was targeted by ivuxolimab, a fully human IgG2 agonistic monoclonal antibody. Intravenous ivuxolimab was administered to patients every 2 weeks at six dose levels: 0.01, 0.1, 0.3, 1.5, 3 and 10 mg/kg. Among the approximately 54 dose-escalation patients, around 19 had hepatocellular carcinoma, 15 or so melanoma, 9 renal cell carcinoma and 9 head and neck cancer. A male proportion of under 85% and a mean age of around 60 years, ranging from roughly 23 to 90, were recorded for the dose-escalation cohort. Prior anti-PD-1, anti-PD-L1 or anti-CTLA-4 therapy was permitted, and 30% to 45% of dose-escalation patients had received checkpoint inhibitors. Partial responses occurred in three dose-escalation patients, of whom one had hepatocellular carcinoma and two had cutaneous melanoma. Peripheral TCRbeta sequencing was intended to test whether TCR sequence diversity was altered and clonal T-cell expansion was caused by ivuxolimab. The paper covers the monotherapy dose-escalation part of the phase I ivuxolimab trial, which included N of about 50 patients. The investigation overall reported the following: Which antigens the clonally expanded peripheral T cells were specific for was not determined. In the 0.1-3.0 mg/kg groups, partial responders were among the patients with the lowest normalized peripheral clonal expansion, particularly in CD8+ T cells. After ivuxolimab, CD8+ T cells had more expanded clones than CD4+ T cells on average. At doses of 0.1 to 3.0 mg/kg, clonal expansion of both CD4+ and CD8+ blood T cells was observed from baseline to week 6. Low levels of normalized T-cell clonal expansion were also seen in some patients who did not respond.

Genomic DNA was extracted from sorted cells for sequencing of the TCRbeta CDR3 region. TCRbeta CDR3 regions were sequenced using the immunoSEQ Assay. This immuneACCESS table, as held by TCRdb, lists in-frame sequences with V and J called but not all clones. Of the missing ones, under half trace to an unresolved V gene in checked studies; the others have no known cause. Counted in this sample were about 46,000 clones; around 84% of them appeared once. The ten largest clones add up to 10% to 12% of the sample. Patients with autoimmune disease history or receiving systemic immunosuppression were excluded from the trial. Peripheral blood for TCR sequencing was collected from all dose cohorts at baseline, on cycle 4 day 1, and on cycle 7 day 1. Samples were obtained from an open-label, multicenter, first-in-human phase I dose-escalation trial of ivuxolimab. Adults with locally advanced or metastatic head and neck squamous cell, hepatocellular, melanoma or renal cell carcinoma were enrolled in the trial. CD4+ and CD8+ T cells were sorted separately from peripheral blood before TCR sequencing.

This TCR was sampled from an adult with an advanced solid tumor such as melanoma, head and neck, liver or kidney cancer. The chain uses TRBV15 and TRBJ2-5, with no confidently assigned D gene. The specimen was CD4+ or CD8+ T cells sorted from blood, collected in a trial of the OX40 agonist ivuxolimab. The DNA sequence follows: TGTGCCACCAGCAGAGGTACCCAAGAGACCCAGTACTTC. It codes for CATSRGTQETQYF.